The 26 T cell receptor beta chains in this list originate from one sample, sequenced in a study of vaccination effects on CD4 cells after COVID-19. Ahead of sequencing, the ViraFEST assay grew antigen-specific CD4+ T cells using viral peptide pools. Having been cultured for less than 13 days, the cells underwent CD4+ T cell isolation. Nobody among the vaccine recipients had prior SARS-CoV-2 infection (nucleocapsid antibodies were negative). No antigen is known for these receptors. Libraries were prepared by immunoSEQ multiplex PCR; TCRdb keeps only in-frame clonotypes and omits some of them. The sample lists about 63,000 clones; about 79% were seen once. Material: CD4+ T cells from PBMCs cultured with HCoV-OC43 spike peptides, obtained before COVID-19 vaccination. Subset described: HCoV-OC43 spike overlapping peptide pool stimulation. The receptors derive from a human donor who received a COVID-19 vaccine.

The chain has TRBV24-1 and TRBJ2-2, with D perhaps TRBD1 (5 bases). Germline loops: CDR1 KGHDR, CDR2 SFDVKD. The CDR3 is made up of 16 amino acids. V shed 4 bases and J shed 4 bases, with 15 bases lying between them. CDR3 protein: CATSESRTPFTGELFF. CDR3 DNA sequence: TGTGCCACCAGTGAAAGTCGGACACCCTTCACCGGGGAGCTGTTTTTT.

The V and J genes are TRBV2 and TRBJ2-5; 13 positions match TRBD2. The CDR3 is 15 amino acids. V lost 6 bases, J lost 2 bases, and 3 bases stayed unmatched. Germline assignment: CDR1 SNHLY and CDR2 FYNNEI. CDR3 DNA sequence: TGTGCCAGCAGCGGACTAGCGGGGGTACAAGAGACCCAGTACTTC. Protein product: CASSGLAGVQETQYF.

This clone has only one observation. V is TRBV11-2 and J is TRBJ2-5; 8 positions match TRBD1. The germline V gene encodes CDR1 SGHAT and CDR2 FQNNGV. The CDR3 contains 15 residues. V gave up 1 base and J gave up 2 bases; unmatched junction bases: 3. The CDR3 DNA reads TGTGCCAGCAGCTTAGCACACAGGGGGCAAGAGACCCAGTACTTC. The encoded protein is CASSLAHRGQETQYF.

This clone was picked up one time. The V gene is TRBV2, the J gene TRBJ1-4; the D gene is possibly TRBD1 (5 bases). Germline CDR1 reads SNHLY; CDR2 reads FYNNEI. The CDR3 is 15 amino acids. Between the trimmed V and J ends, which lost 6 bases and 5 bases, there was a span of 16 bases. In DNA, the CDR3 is TGTGCCAGCAGCCCTGAGGGACGGGGGAATGAAAAACTGTTTTTT. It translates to CASSPEGRGNEKLFF. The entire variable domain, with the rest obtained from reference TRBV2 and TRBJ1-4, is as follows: EPEVTQTPSHQVTQMGQEVILRCVPISNHLYFYWYRQILGQKVEFLVSFYNNEISEKSEIFDDQFSVERPDGSNFTLKIRSTKLEDSAMYFCASSPEGRGNEKLFFGSGTQLSVL.

The CDR3 sequence: CASSLVQGKNPGELFF. DNA of the CDR3: TGTGCCAGCAGCTTAGTTCAGGGGAAAAACCCCGGGGAGCTGTTTTTT. The chain carries TRBV11-2 and TRBJ2-2, with TRBD1 as a possible D gene (6 bases). This CDR3 region has 16 residues. Germline V gene data show CDR1 as SGHAT and CDR2 as FQNNGV. V was pared by 1 base and J by 6 bases, with 15 bases between.

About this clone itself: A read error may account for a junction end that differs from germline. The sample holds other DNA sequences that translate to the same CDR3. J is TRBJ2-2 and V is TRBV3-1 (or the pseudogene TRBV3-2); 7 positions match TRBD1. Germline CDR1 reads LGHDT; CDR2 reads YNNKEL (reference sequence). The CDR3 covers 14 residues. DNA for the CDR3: TGTGCCAGCAGCCTGGGGACAGCCCCCGGGGAACTGTTTTTT. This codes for CASSLGTAPGELFF.

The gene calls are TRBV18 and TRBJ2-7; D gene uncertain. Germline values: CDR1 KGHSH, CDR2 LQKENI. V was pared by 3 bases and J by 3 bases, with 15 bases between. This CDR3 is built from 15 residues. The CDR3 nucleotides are TGTGCCAGCTCACCGGGGAATCTGTACAGCTACGAGCAGTACGTC. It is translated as CASSPGNLYSYEQYV.

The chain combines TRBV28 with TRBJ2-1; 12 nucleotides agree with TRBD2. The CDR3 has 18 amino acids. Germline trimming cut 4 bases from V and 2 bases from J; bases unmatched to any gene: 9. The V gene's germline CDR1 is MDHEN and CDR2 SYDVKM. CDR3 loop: CASSSMTSGGSPYNEQFF. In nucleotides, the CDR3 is TGTGCCAGCAGTTCAATGACTAGCGGGGGTTCTCCCTACAATGAGCAGTTCTTC.

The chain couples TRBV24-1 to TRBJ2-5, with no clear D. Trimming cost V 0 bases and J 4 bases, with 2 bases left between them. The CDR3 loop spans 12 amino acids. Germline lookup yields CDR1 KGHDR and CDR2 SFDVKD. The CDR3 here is CATSDLSETQYF. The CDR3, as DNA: TGTGCCACCAGTGATTTGTCAGAGACCCAGTACTTC.

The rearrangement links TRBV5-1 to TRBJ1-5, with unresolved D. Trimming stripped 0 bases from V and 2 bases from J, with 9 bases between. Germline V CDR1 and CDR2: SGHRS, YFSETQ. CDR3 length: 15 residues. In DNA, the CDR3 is TGCGCCAGCAGCTTGGGGGTAGAGGGCAATCAGCCCCAGCATTTT. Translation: CASSLGVEGNQPQHF. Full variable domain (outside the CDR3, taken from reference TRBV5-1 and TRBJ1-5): KAGVTQTPRYLIKTRGQQVTLSCSPISGHRSVSWYQQTPGQGLQFLFEYFSETQRNKGNFPGRFSGRQFSNSRSEMNVSTLELGDSALYLCASSLGVEGNQPQHFGDGTRLSIL.

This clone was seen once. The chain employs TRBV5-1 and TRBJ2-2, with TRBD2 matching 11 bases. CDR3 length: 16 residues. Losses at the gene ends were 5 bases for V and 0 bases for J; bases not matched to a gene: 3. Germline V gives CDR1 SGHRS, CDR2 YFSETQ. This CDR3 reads CASRQLAGANTGELFF. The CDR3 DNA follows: TGCGCCAGCAGGCAACTAGCGGGGGCGAACACCGGGGAGCTGTTTTTT. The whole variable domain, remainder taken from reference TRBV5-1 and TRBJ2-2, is KAGVTQTPRYLIKTRGQQVTLSCSPISGHRSVSWYQQTPGQGLQFLFEYFSETQRNKGNFPGRFSGRQFSNSRSEMNVSTLELGDSALYLCASRQLAGANTGELFFGEGSRLTVL.

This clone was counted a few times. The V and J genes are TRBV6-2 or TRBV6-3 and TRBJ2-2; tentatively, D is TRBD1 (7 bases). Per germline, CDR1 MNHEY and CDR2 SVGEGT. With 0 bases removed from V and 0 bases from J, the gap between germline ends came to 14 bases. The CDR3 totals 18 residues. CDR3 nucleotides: TGTGCCAGCAGTTACTCGACAGGGAGGAGGGCGAACACCGGGGAGCTGTTTTTT. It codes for CASSYSTGRRANTGELFF.

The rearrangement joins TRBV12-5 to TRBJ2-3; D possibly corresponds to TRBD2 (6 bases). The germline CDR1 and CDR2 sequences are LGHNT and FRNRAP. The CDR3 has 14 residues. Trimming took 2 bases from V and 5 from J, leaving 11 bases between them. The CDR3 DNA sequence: TGTGCTAGTGGTTTGTCCGGGGGTCTAGATACGCAGTATTTT. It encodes CASGLSGGLDTQYF.

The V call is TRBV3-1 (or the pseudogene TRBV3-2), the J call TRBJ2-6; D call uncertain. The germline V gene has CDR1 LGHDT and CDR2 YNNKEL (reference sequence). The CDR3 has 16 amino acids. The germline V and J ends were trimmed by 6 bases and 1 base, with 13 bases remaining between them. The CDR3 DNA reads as TGTGCCAGCAGAGGCACCACCCGATCTGGGGCCAACGTCCTGACTTTC. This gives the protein CASRGTTRSGANVLTF.

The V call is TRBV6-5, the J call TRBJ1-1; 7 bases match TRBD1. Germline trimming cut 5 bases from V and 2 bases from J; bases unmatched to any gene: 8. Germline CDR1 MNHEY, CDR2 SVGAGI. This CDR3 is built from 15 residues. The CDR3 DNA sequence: TGTGCCAGCAGTCCCCAGGGACAGATAAACACTGAAGCTTTCTTT. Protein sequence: CASSPQGQINTEAFF.

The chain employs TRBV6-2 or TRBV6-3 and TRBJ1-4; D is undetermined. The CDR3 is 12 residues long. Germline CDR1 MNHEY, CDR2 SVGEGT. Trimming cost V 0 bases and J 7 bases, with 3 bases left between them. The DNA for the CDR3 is TGTGCCAGCAGTTACTCGTCTGAAAAACTGTTTTTT. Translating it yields CASSYSSEKLFF.

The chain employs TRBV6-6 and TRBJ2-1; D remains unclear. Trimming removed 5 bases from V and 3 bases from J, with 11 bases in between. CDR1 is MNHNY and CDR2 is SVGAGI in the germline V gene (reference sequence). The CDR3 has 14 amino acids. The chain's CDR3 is CASSDRGGYNEQFF. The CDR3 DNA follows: TGTGCCAGCAGTGACCGTGGCGGCTACAATGAGCAGTTCTTC.

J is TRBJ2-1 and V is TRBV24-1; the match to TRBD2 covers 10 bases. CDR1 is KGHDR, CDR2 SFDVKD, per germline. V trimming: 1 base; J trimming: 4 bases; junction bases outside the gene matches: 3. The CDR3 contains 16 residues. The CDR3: CATSDFASGGYNEQFF. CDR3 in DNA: TGTGCCACCAGTGATTTTGCTAGCGGGGGATACAATGAGCAGTTCTTC.

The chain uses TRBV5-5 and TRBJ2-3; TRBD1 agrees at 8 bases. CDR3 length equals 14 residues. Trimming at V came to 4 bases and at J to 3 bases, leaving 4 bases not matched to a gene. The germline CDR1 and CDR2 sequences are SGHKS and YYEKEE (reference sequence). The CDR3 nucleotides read TGTGCCAGCAGCACACGGACAGGGACAGATACGCAGTATTTT. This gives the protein CASSTRTGTDTQYF.

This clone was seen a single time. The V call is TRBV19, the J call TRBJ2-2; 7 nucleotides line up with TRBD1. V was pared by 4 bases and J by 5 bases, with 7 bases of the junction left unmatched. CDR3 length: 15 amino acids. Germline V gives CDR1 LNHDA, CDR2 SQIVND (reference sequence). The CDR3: CASSKRGLETGELFF. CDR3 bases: TGTGCCAGTAGTAAAAGGGGGCTCGAAACCGGGGAGCTGTTTTTT. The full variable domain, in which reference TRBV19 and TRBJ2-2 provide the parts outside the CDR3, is DGGITQSPKYLFRKEGQNVTLSCEQNLNHDAMYWYRQDPGQGLRLIYYSQIVNDFQKGDIAEGYSVSREKKESFPLTVTSAQKNPTAFYLCASSKRGLETGELFFGEGSRLTVL.

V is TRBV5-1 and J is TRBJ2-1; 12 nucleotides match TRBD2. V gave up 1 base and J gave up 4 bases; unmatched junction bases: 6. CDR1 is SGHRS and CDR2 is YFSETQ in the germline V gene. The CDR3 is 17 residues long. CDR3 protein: CASSLPGLAGGYNEQFF. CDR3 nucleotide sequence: TGCGCCAGCAGCTTGCCCGGGCTAGCGGGGGGGTACAATGAGCAGTTCTTC.

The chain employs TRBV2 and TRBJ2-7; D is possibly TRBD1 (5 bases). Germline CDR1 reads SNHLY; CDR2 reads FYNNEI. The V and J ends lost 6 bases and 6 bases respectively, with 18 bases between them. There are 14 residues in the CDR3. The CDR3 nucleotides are TGTGCCAGCAGCGAAAATGGACATTTCCTCGAGCAGTACGTC. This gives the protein CASSENGHFLEQYV.

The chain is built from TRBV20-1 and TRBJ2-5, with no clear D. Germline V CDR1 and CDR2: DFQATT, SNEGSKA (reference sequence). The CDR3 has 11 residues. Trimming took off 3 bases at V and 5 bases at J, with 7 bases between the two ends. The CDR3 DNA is TGCAGTGCTAGGAAAGGGGAGACCCAGTACTTC. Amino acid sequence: CSARKGETQYF.

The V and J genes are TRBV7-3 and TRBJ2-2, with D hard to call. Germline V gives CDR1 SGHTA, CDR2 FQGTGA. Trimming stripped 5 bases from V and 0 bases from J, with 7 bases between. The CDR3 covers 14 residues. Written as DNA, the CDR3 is TGTGCCAGCAGCCCTCCCGCGAACACCGGGGAGCTGTTTTTT. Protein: CASSPPANTGELFF.

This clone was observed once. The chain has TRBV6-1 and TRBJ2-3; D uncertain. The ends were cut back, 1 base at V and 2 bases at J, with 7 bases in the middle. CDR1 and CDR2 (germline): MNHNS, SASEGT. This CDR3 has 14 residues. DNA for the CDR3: TGTGCCAGCAGTGAAGGCTGGGTCACAGATACGCAGTATTTT. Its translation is CASSEGWVTDTQYF.

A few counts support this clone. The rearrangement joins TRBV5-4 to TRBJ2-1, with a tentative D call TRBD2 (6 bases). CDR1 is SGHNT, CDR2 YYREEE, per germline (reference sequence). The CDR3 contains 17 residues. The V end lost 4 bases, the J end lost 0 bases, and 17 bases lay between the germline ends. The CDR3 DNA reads TGTGCCAGCAGCGAGGACCTAGCCGGGAGCTCCTACAATGAGCAGTTCTTC. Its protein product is CASSEDLAGSSYNEQFF. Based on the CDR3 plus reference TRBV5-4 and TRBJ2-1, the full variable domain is ETGVTQSPTHLIKTRGQQVTLRCSSQSGHNTVSWYQQALGQGPQFIFQYYREEENGRGNFPPRFSGLQFPNYSSELNVNALELDDSALYLCASSEDLAGSSYNEQFFGPGTRLTVL.